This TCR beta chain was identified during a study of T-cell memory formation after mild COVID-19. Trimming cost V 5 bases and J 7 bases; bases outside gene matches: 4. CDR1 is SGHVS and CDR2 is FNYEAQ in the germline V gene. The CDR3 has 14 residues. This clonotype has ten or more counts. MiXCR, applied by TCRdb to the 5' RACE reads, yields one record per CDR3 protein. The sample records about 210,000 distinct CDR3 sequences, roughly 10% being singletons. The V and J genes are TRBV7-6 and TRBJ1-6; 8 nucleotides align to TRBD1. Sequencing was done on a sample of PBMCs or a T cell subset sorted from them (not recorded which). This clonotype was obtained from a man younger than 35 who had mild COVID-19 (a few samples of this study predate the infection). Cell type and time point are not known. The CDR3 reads CASSERDRNSPLHF. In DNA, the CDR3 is TGTGCCAGCAGCGAACGGGACAGGAATTCACCCCTCCACTTT.